The source of this T cell receptor beta chain is a study of vaccination and CD4 T cells after COVID-19 (dated by TCRdb to 2022 to 2024). Background on the whole study: The convalescent cohort included six males and four females, with two Hispanic individuals, seven Caucasians, two Asians and one multiracial person. Control cultures used a CEFX viral epitope pool as positive control, an HIV-1 Nef peptide pool as negative control, or no peptide. Post-vaccine blood samples were collected a median of approximately 77 days after the second vaccine dose, ranging from about 13 to 250 days. Two doses of either the Pfizer-BioNTech BNT162b2 vaccine (n=8) or the Moderna mRNA-1273 vaccine (n=2) were administered to participants. An earlier paper using these donors assessed, at the TCR clonotype level, memory CD4+ T cell crossreactivity between SARS-CoV-2 and common cold coronavirus spike proteins. In around nine COVID-19 convalescent patients and a few infection-naive healthy vaccine recipients, the spike-specific CD4+ TCR repertoire before mRNA vaccination was compared with the repertoire after mRNA vaccination. The cultures were stimulated with overlapping spike peptide pools from SARS-CoV-2 and from the common cold coronaviruses HCoV-NL63, HCoV-OC43 and HCoV-229E. Post-COVID blood samples from convalescent patients were collected a median of around 110 days after diagnosis, with a range of roughly 35 to 180 days. Overall study results and their limits: An increase in the median number of SARS-CoV-2-reactive clonotypes from 21 after infection to 38 after vaccination was observed, but the change was not found to be significant. Among the post-vaccine SARS-CoV-2-reactive clones in convalescent patients, a median about 86% showed up only after vaccination, which suggests vaccine-specific priming. Of the vaccine-specific clones found in convalescent patients, nearly all (304 of 307) were mono-reactive for SARS-CoV-2 spike instead of being cross-reactive with common cold coronaviruses. Only a relatively small number of convalescent patients were included in the study, and early timepoints following natural infection were not analyzed.

Including cysteine and phenylalanine, the CDR3 has 14 amino acids. The only DNA kept is the CDR3, 42 bases in frame from the first base. In the germline V gene, CDR1 corresponds to MNHEY and CDR2 to SVGAGI. V sheds 2 bases and J sheds 5 bases, leaving 12 bases between their ends. The treatment or condition label corresponds to: roughly nine-day PBMC culture with coronavirus spike peptide pools or control peptides (ViraFEST assay). CD4+ T cells from unexposed donors were collected before the COVID-19 pandemic (2011-2018). The study used the ViraFEST assay, which expanded antigen-specific T cells with peptide pools and then identified expanded clonotypes by TCR sequencing. Each well held 2.2 million or so PBMCs cultured in IMDM containing about 5% human AB serum and about 10 IU/ml IL-2, with around 9.7 ug/ml peptide pools added. Half of the culture medium was replaced with fresh IL-2-containing medium on days 3 and 7. Once the cells had been in culture for around 10 days, the EasySep CD4+ T cell isolation kit was used to isolate CD4+ T cells by negative selection. As cell number allowed, CD4+ T cells from unexposed donors were tested for reactivity to SARS-CoV-2 S and N and to four common cold coronavirus spike pools. Ficoll-Paque Plus gradient centrifugation was used to isolate PBMCs from whole blood, and the isolated PBMCs were then either used fresh or cryopreserved at -140C. In general, triplicate wells were set up for every culture condition. Leukapheresis product for the unexposed donors was purchased commercially.

Details on this clonotype: It lacks a known antigen. One base away there is no much larger clone; base qualities are not given.

The receptor library was made with PCR. DNA from cultured CD4+ T cells was subjected to TCR sequencing with the Oncomine TCR Beta short-read assay at the Johns Hopkins FTIC core. The QIAamp micro DNA kit was used to extract genomic DNA from the cultured CD4+ T cells. Oncomine TCR Beta libraries from cultured CD4+ T cells were pooled using unique dual indexes and sequenced on an Illumina iSeq 100. The original pipeline was this. Non-productive sequences were filtered out, and CDR3s that did not start with C, did not end with F or W, or were shorter than 7 amino acids were discarded. The MANAFEST web application identified antigen-specific clonotypes by comparing peptide-stimulated wells against reference wells and other culture wells. Positive clones required FDR below 0.05, an odds ratio above 5, and productive frequency above 0.1% in at least two of three replicate wells. Clonotypes that were significantly expanded in both SARS-CoV-2 spike wells and at least one common cold coronavirus spike condition were defined as cross-reactive. Levenshtein distances (stringdist) and unrooted phylogenetic trees (ape) in R version 3.6.1 were used to assess CDR3 homology. TCRdb passed the public sequencing reads through fastp at Q25 and MiXCR, retaining productive beta sequences. When rows share a CDR3 protein, they turn into one entry using the most common DNA and genes. TCRdb, not the authors, supplied the V and J calls. The sample data list 8,000 to 9,000 distinct CDR3 sequences, and around half of these were observed just once. The top ten clones comprise around 27% of the sample.

This TCR came from a human donor in good health. The chain is made from TRBV6-5 and TRBJ1-1; perhaps TRBD1 is the D gene, with 5 bases matching. The specimen sequenced was CD4+ T cells from blood, cultured in vitro. The DNA reads as follows: TGTGCCAGCAGTTACGACGGGGGGGAGACTGAAGCTTTCTTT. This yields the protein CASSYDGGETEAFF.